Listed below are T cell receptor beta chains from one sample, sequenced in a study of blood T cell repertoires in COVID-19. The table came from immunoSEQ multiplex PCR; TCRdb's copy has only in-frame clones and leaves some out. The sample records about 150,000 clones, 80% to 90% being singletons. Source material: peripheral blood. All receptors derive from a man in his 70s with acute or convalescent COVID-19. Each CDR3 is given with its conserved first and last residue. The D gene is left open where the match is weak. Only part of the rows carry a size: once, few, many, or a class if the clone is expanded.

>TRBV4-1|TRBJ2-7|TRBD2|once
TGCGCCAGCAGCCACCCGGGACTAGCGGGGTACGAGCAGTACTTC
CASSHPGLAGYEQYF
>TRBV6-5|TRBJ2-1|-|-
TGTGCCAGCACTCCTCAACTAGAGGCGAACAATGAGCAGTTCTTC
CASTPQLEANNEQFF
>TRBV5-6|TRBJ1-1|-|-
TGTGCCAGCAGATCTGGACAGAACACTGAAGCTTTCTTT
CASRSGQNTEAFF
>TRBV7-6|TRBJ2-3|TRBD2|-
TGTGCCAGCAGCTTAGAAGGGCGGGAGGTGGATACGCAGTATTTT
CASSLEGREVDTQYF
>TRBV9|TRBJ2-7|-|-
TGTGCCAGCAGCGTAGGGACAGATCCGTACGAGCAGTACTTC
CASSVGTDPYEQYF
>TRBV7-3|TRBJ2-7|TRBD1|-
TGTGCCAGCAGCGAGACAGGGGGCGCCCACTCCTACGAGCAGTACTTC
CASSETGGAHSYEQYF
>TRBV28|TRBJ2-7|TRBD1|-
TGTGCCAGCAGTGCCCACGGGGGACAGGGGGCGAAAGAGCAGTACTTC
CASSAHGGQGAKEQYF
>TRBV15|TRBJ2-5|TRBD1|-
TGTGCCACCAGCGGACCGGGGACAGAAGAGACCCAGTACTTC
CATSGPGTEETQYF
>TRBV4-2|TRBJ2-1|TRBD2|-
TGTGCCAGCAGCCAAGCACTAGCGACCAGCTCCTACAATGAGCAGTTCTTC
CASSQALATSSYNEQFF
>TRBV6-5|TRBJ2-1|TRBD2|-
TGTGCCAGCAGCGGGACTACCGGGCAGTACAATGAGCAGTTCTTC
CASSGTTGQYNEQFF
>TRBV28|TRBJ1-5|-|-
TGTGCCAGCATTGGCTTCCGTAGCAATCAGCCCCAGCATTTT
CASIGFRSNQPQHF
>TRBV7-2|TRBJ1-6|-|-
TGTGCCAGCAGCTTAGACAGGAATTCACCCCTCCACTTT
CASSLDRNSPLHF
>TRBV18|TRBJ2-7|-|-
TGTGCCAGCTCACCTGCAGAATACGAGCAGTACTTC
CASSPAEYEQYF
>TRBV21-1|TRBJ1-1|-|-
TGTGCCAGCAGCAAACCCCGGACTTCGAACACTGAAGCTTTCTTT
CASSKPRTSNTEAFF
>TRBV27|TRBJ2-1|TRBD1|-
TGTGCCAGCAGTCGCGACAGGGTGAATGAGCAGTTCTTC
CASSRDRVNEQFF
>TRBV5-6|TRBJ2-1|TRBD2|-
TGTGCCAGCAGAGGACTAGCGGGAGGGTACAATGAGCAGTTCTTC
CASRGLAGGYNEQFF
>TRBV5-1|TRBJ2-3|TRBD2|-
TGCGCCAGCGGCGGGAGAGGGACAGATACGCAGTATTTT
CASGGRGTDTQYF
>TRBV4-3|TRBJ2-1|TRBD2|-
TGCGCCAGCAGCCAAGGAGTTTCTAGCGGCTCCTACAATGAGCAGTTCTTC
CASSQGVSSGSYNEQFF
>TRBV19|TRBJ2-2|-|-
TGTGCCAGTAAACCACTGAACACCGGGGAGCTGTTTTTT
CASKPLNTGELFF
>TRBV12-3/TRBV12-4|TRBJ1-2|TRBD1|-
TGTGCCAGCAGCGGACAGGTCTTCTATGGCTACACCTTC
CASSGQVFYGYTF
>TRBV28|TRBJ2-3|TRBD1|-
TGTGCCAGTTTGACAGGGGGATGGAATCTTGCCACAGATACGCAGTATTTT
CASLTGGWNLATDTQYF
>TRBV19|TRBJ1-1|-|-
TGTGCCAGTAGTATTGGGGGCATGAACACTGAAGCTTTCTTT
CASSIGGMNTEAFF
>TRBV6-2/TRBV6-3|TRBJ2-1|-|-
TGTGCCAGCAGTACAGGAGATGAGCAGTTCTTC
CASSTGDEQFF
>TRBV9|TRBJ2-7|TRBD2|-
TGTGCCAGCAGCACGACTAGCGGGAGTCTCTACGAGCAGTACTTC
CASSTTSGSLYEQYF
>TRBV19|TRBJ2-2|-|-
TGTGCCAGTAGTCTTGAGGGAATCACCGGGGAGCTGTTTTTT
CASSLEGITGELFF